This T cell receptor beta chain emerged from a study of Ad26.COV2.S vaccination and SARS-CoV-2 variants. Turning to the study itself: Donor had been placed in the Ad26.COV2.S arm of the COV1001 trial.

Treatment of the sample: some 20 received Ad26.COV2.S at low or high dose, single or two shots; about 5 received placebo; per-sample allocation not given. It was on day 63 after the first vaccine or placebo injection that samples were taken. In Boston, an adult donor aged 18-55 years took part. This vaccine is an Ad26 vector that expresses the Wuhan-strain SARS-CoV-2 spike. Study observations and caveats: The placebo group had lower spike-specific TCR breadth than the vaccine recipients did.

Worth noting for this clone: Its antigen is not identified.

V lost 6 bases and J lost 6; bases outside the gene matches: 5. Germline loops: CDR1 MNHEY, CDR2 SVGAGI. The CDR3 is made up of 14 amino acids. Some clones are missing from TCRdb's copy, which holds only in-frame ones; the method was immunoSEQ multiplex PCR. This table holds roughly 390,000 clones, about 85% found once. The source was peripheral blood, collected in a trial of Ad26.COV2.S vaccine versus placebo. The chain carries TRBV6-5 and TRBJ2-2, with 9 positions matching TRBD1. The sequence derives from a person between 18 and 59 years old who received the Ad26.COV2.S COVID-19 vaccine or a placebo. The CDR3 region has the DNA TGTGCCAGCAGACTACAGGGGGCTTCCGGGGAGCTGTTTTTT. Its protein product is CASRLQGASGELFF.